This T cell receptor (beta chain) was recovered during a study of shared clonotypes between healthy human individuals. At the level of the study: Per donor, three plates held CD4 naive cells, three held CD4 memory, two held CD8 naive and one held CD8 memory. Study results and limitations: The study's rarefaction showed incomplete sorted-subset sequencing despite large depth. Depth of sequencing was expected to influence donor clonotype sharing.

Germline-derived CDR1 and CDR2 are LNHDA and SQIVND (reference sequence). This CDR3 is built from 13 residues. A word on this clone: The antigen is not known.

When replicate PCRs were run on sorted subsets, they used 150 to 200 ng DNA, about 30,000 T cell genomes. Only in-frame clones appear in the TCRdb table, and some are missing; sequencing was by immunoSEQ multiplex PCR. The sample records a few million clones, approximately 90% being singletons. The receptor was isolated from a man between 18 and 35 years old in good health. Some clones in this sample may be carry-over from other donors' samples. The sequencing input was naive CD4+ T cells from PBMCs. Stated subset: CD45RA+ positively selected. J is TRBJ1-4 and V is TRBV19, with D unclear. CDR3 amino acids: CATGYATNEKLFF. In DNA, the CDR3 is TGTGCGACCGGATATGCAACTAATGAAAAACTGTTTTTT. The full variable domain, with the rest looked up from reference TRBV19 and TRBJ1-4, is DGGITQSPKYLFRKEGQNVTLSCEQNLNHDAMYWYRQDPGQGLRLIYYSQIVNDFQKGDIAEGYSVSREKKESFPLTVTSAQKNPTAFYLCATGYATNEKLFFGSGTQLSVL.